Described below is a single T cell receptor beta chain sequence and its context. What it binds is not known. Germline assignment: CDR1 LNHDA and CDR2 SQIVND (reference sequence). The CDR3 has 11 residues. Clones were read by immunoSEQ multiplex PCR, and TCRdb kept only the in-frame ones, dropping some. The table shows some 48,000 clones, with about 95% occurring only once. This sample stems from a study of T cell therapy after organ transplantation. The chain carries TRBV19 and TRBJ2-1; possibly TRBD1 or TRBD2 for D (5 bases each). This clonotype was obtained from a human patient who had received a solid organ transplant and had CMV disease. The starting material was CD8+ T cells from blood, obtained before autologous CMV-specific T cell therapy. CDR3 amino acids: CAMGPAGEQFF. CDR3 coding DNA: TGTGCGATGGGGCCGGCGGGTGAGCAGTTCTTC.